This TCR beta chain was found in a study of T cell repertoires in cytomegalovirus infection (dated by TCRdb to about 2019). Regarding the research as a whole: The peptide stimulations were aimed at well-studied HLA-B-restricted epitopes as well as recently identified HLA-C-restricted CMV epitopes, whose presentation resists viral immunomodulation. The HLA type of each donor mattered for the analysis, because public TCR beta signatures pointed to carriage of CMV infection along with the matching HLA type. General study outcomes and caveats: In both this cohort and an independent roughly 350-donor cohort, the cumulative frequency of public TCR beta family members distinguished carriers of CMV infection plus the relevant HLA type. In the ex vivo response, HLA-C-restricted CMV-specific TCR beta clonotypes were dominant, and in two of eight donors the single most frequent clonotype came from this HLA-C-restricted group.

Instrument used: Illumina HiSeq 1500. TCRdb reprocessing: public reads trimmed at Q25 with fastp, clones called with MiXCR, in-frame beta chains kept. Each entry merges the rows of one CDR3 protein and shows their most common DNA and genes. The table for this sample lists approximately 1,000,000 distinct CDR3 sequences; 31% of them were counted only once. The top ten clonotypes cover roughly 13% of the sample. V loses 8 bases, J loses 6 bases, and the germline ends lie 22 bases apart. The CDR3 sequence holds 15 residues, the cysteine and phenylalanine included. The sequence is cut down to CDR3 DNA, 45 bases in frame from base 1. Via the germline V gene (reference sequence), CDR1 is SEHNR and CDR2 FQNEAQ. This specimen's treatment or condition label, per the study, means: in vitro stimulation with specific CMV peptide epitopes to enrich CMV-specific T cells. With respect to this clonotype: Its antigen remains undetermined. Per-base quality was not reported, and no clone a single base away is much larger than it.

This specimen consisted of cultured CD8+ T cells from PBMCs, obtained from culture after CMV antigen stimulation. Recombination connected TRBV7-9 to TRBJ1-1; no D segment can be confidently identified. The origin of this receptor is a human donor in good health (CMV status not recorded). Some clones in this sample may be carry-over from other donors' samples. In nucleotides, the sequence is TGTGCCAGCGGCCCCGCGTGGCCCCAGCTGGCTGAAGCTTTCTTT. Its amino acids are CASGPAWPQLAEAFF.